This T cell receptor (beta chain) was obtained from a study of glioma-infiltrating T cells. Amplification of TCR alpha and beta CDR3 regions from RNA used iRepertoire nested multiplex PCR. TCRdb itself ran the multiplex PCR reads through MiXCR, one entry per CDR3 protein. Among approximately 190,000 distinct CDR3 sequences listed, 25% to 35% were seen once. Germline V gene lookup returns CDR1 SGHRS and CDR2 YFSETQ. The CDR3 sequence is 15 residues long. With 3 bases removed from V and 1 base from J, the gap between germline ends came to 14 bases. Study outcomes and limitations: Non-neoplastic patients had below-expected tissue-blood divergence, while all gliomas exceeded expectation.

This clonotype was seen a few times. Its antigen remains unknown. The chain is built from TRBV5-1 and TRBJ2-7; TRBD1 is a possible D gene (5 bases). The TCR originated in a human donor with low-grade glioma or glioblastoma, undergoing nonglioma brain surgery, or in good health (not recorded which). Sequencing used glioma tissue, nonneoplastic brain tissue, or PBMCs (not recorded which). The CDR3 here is CASSSTQGSSYEQYF. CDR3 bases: TGCGCCAGCAGCTCGACGCAGGGTTCTTCCTACGAGCAGTACTTC.